The T cell receptor beta chain under discussion was sequenced for a study of blood T cell repertoires in COVID-19 (TCRdb year 2020). With respect to the entire study: Collaborator samples came from the United States, Italy and Spain and covered acute and convalescent phases of COVID-19. The material from the prospective study consisted of cDNA or gDNA derived from T cells, B-cell-depleted T cells, or PBMCs. Deeply sampled blood TCRbeta repertoires from subjects exposed to, actively infected with, or recovered from COVID-19 were included in the dataset. The repertoires were made available in a free public database intended to serve as a resource for research on the immune response to SARS-CoV-2. Samples came from the ongoing ImmuneRACE study (first 160 participants) plus 1,254 subjects from 6 global collaborators. The sample metadata nearly always contained a de-identified subject ID, COVID-19 status, age in years and sex. Where available, HLA class I and class II types were taken from metadata supplied by the sample provider and were not determined by assay-based typing. General findings and caveats noted by the study authors: How much clinical and demographic metadata was included differed by source and by participant, and the metadata was provided uncurated.

Remarks on this clone: This clone's antigen is unknown. There are no base qualities to consult, and no much larger clone falls within one base.

Including cysteine and phenylalanine, the CDR3 has 13 amino acids. The CDR3 DNA has 39 bases and is translated from base 1. The junction carries 14 bases between V and J, which are trimmed by 7 bases and 7 bases respectively. The germline V gene (reference sequence) provides CDR1 MNHNY and CDR2 SVGAGI. Each collaborating institution followed its own protocols to collect whole blood in K2EDTA tubes. For TCRbeta analysis, collaborator samples were shipped as frozen whole blood, as isolated PBMCs, or as DNA extracted from either sample type. The immunoSEQ Assay, a bias-controlled multiplex PCR, was used to amplify TCRbeta CDR3 regions from genomic DNA. The study's own analysis went as follows. Within the assay, amplification of reference gene primers was used to estimate how many nucleated cells each sample contained. To quantify the absolute abundance of each unique TCRbeta CDR3 rearrangement, sequence reads were collapsed and filtered. For each sample, productive Simpson clonality was calculated by taking the square root of Simpson's diversity index across productive rearrangements. TCRdb stores this immuneACCESS table with in-frame sequences only. Part of the clones is absent; in the studies checked, under half of the shortfall reflects unresolved V genes, and no reason is known for the rest. V and J calls plus clone size are reproduced from that table; the DNA served to infer D and trimming. Present in this sample are tens of thousands of clones, about four fifths of which were seen just once. Jointly, the top ten make up approximately 43% of the sample.

The clonotype comes from a woman aged 80 or over with acute or convalescent COVID-19. What was sequenced was peripheral blood. The chain uses TRBV6-6 and TRBJ1-5, with a weak D call of TRBD1 (6 bases match). The nucleotides are TGTGCCAGCACCAGGACAGTCGGACAGCCCCAGCATTTT. Its translation reads: CASTRTVGQPQHF.